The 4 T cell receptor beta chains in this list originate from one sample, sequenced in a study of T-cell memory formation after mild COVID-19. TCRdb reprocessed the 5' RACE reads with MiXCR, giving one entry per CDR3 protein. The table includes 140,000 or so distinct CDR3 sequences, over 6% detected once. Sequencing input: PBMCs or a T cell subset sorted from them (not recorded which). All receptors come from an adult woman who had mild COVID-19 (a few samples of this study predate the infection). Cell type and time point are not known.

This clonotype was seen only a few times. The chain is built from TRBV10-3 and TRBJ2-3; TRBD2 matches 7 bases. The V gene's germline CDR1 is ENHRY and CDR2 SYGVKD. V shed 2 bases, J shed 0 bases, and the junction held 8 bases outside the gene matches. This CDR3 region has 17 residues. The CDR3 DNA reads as TGTGCCATCAGTGAGGTGGCTAGCGGACCTAGCACAGATACGCAGTATTTT. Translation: CAISEVASGPSTDTQYF.

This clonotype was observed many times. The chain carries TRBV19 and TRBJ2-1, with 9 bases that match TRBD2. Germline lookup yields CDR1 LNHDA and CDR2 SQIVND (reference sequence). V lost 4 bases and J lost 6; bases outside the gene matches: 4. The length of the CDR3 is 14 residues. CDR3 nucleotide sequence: TGTGCCAGTAGTAGCGGGAGGGTATTCAATGAGCAGTTCTTC. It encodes CASSSGRVFNEQFF.

The CDR3 here is CASSLRRRREGWTEAFF. The CDR3 DNA reads TGTGCCAGCAGTTTGAGGCGCCGGCGAGAGGGTTGGACTGAAGCTTTCTTT. V usage is TRBV12-3 or TRBV12-4 and J usage is TRBJ1-1; D is undetermined. Deletions cut 3 bases from V and 5 bases from J, with 22 bases between. The CDR3 is 17 amino acids.

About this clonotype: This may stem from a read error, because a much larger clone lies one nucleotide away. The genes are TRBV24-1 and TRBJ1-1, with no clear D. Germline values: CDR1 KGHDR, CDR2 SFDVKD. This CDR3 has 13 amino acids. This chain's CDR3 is CSTSDSQSTEAFF. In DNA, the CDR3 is TGTTCCACCAGTGATTCACAGAGCACTGAAGCTTTCTTT.